Listed here are 27 T cell receptor beta chains from one sample, sequenced in a study of blood T cell repertoires in COVID-19. Assay used: immunoSEQ multiplex PCR; TCRdb lists only in-frame clones, some missing. The data contain 200,000 or so clones, 80% to 90% of them singletons. The sample taken for sequencing was peripheral blood. The receptors derive from a human donor in a cohort sampled during active COVID-19.

V usage is TRBV27 and J usage is TRBJ2-5, with 7 bases lining up with TRBD1. CDR3 length: 15 residues. CDR1 and CDR2 from the germline V gene are MNHEY and SMNVEV (reference sequence). Trimming took 3 bases from V and 5 from J; bases not matched to a gene: 9. DNA of the CDR3: TGTGCCAGCAGTTTGTCTAGGGGGCGCGTGGAGACCCAGTACTTC. Translating gives CASSLSRGRVETQYF.

The chain couples TRBV19 to TRBJ2-1; tentative D call: TRBD2 (5 bases). Germline loops: CDR1 LNHDA, CDR2 SQIVND (reference sequence). The germline V and J ends were trimmed by 5 bases and 7 bases, with 12 bases remaining between them. This CDR3 has 13 amino acids. CDR3 sequence (DNA): TGTGCCAGTAGTCAACTAGGGATAAATGAGCAGTTCTTC. This codes for CASSQLGINEQFF.

This clone was observed a few times. The V and J genes are TRBV20-1 and TRBJ1-1, with TRBD1 matching 7 bases. CDR1 and CDR2 (germline): DFQATT, SNEGSKA (reference sequence). This CDR3 is 11 amino acids long. With 6 bases clipped from V and 6 bases from J, the junction kept 4 bases outside the gene matches. CDR3 sequence (DNA): TGCAGTGCCAGTGGACAGGCTGAAGCTTTCTTT. Its translation is CSASGQAEAFF.

The chain carries TRBV24-1 and TRBJ1-1; D possibly corresponds to TRBD1 (5 bases). V was shortened by 3 bases and J by 6 bases, with 13 bases between the two germline ends. Germline V lookup: CDR1 KGHDR, CDR2 SFDVKD. The CDR3 is made up of 14 amino acids. The CDR3 DNA reads as TGTGCCACCAGTGATCACACAGGTGCATCTGAAGCTTTCTTT. Translation: CATSDHTGASEAFF.

The rearrangement uses TRBV2 and TRBJ2-1, with 8 bases aligning to TRBD2. The V gene's germline CDR1 is SNHLY and CDR2 FYNNEI. J lost 5 bases, V lost 7 bases, and 4 bases had no gene match. The CDR3 runs to 13 residues. The CDR3 loop reads CASKAGANNEQFF. As DNA, the CDR3 is TGTGCCAGCAAAGCGGGGGCAAACAATGAGCAGTTCTTC.

The rearrangement uses TRBV28 and TRBJ2-7; D is uncertain. Germline V gives CDR1 MDHEN, CDR2 SYDVKM. V was pared by 6 bases and J by 3 bases, with 9 bases between. The CDR3 is 12 amino acids. Written as DNA, the CDR3 is TGTGCCAGCAGGGTGGTCGGCTACGAGCAGTACTTC. Its protein is CASRVVGYEQYF.

The rearrangement links TRBV6-1 to TRBJ1-4; D is ambiguous. This CDR3 contains 15 residues. Germline CDR1 and CDR2: MNHNS and SASEGT. V lost 2 bases and J lost 4, with 11 bases in between. The CDR3 bases are TGTGCCAGCAGTGAAATCGATACAGTTAATGAAAAACTGTTTTTT. Translated: CASSEIDTVNEKLFF.

The table lists this clone with a count of one. The chain combines TRBV15 with TRBJ2-5; 9 bases are a match to TRBD2. V shed 1 base, J shed 3 bases, and the junction held 6 bases outside the gene matches. CDR1 is LNHNV and CDR2 is YYDKDF in the germline V gene (reference sequence). The CDR3 is 16 residues long. The CDR3 sequence is CATSRAILAGEETQYF. The CDR3 DNA sequence: TGTGCCACCAGCAGAGCTATACTAGCGGGCGAAGAGACCCAGTACTTC. The full variable domain, with the rest looked up from reference TRBV15 and TRBJ2-5, is DAMVIQNPRYQVTQFGKPVTLSCSQTLNHNVMYWYQQKSSQAPKLLFHYYDKDFNNEADTPDNFQSRRPNTSFCFLDIRSPGLGDTAMYLCATSRAILAGEETQYFGPGTRLLVL.

The chain is built from TRBV3-1 (or the pseudogene TRBV3-2) and TRBJ2-3, with TRBD2 matching 9 bases. V lost 2 bases and J lost 3; bases outside the gene matches: 6. CDR1 is LGHDT, CDR2 YNNKEL, per germline (reference sequence). The CDR3 totals 16 residues. The CDR3 spells CASSQRGLALTDTQYF. The DNA of the CDR3 is TGTGCCAGCAGCCAAAGGGGACTAGCTTTGACAGATACGCAGTATTTT.

V usage is TRBV6-1 and J usage is TRBJ2-7; a weak D match, TRBD2 (6 bases). Trimming stripped 2 bases from V and 7 bases from J, with 9 bases between. This CDR3 comprises 12 residues. Germline V gene lookup returns CDR1 MNHNS and CDR2 SASEGT. CDR3 in DNA: TGTGCCAGCAGTGAACTACGGGAGGAGCAGTACTTC. It translates to CASSELREEQYF.

The J gene is TRBJ1-1, the V gene TRBV5-6; D unresolved. The CDR3 loop spans 11 amino acids. Germline CDR1 and CDR2: SGHDT and YYEEEE. V was cut by 5 bases and J by 3 bases, with 5 bases left in between. The CDR3, as DNA: TGTGCCAGCAGTCAGGACACTGAAGCTTTCTTT. It codes for CASSQDTEAFF. Variable domain in full (rest from reference TRBV5-6 and TRBJ1-1): DAGVTQSPTHLIKTRGQQVTLRCSPKSGHDTVSWYQQALGQGPQFIFQYYEEEERQRGNFPDRFSGHQFPNYSSELNVNALLLGDSALYLCASSQDTEAFFGQGTRLTVV.

With respect to this clone: One end of the junction fails to match germline, which may point to a read error. For the CDR3, the DNA is TGTGCCAGCCGTGATACAGGGGGCAGGGTCGGGGAGCTGTTTTTT. Encoded protein: CASRDTGGRVGELFF. The rearrangement links TRBV6-1 to TRBJ2-2; 9 nucleotides agree with TRBD1. Germline values: CDR1 MNHNS, CDR2 SASEGT. The length of the CDR3 is 15 residues.

In this sample, this clone turned up once. The genes are TRBV6-5 and TRBJ1-5, with D perhaps TRBD1 (6 bases). Germline V gene lookup returns CDR1 MNHEY and CDR2 SVGAGI. The CDR3 consists of 15 residues. Between the trimmed V and J ends, which lost 2 bases and 2 bases, there was a span of 10 bases. CDR3 in amino acids: CASSYDRRGNQPQHF. The CDR3 coding sequence is TGTGCCAGCAGTTACGACAGGCGGGGCAATCAGCCCCAGCATTTT.

The rearrangement joins TRBV19 to TRBJ1-3; 7 bases agree with TRBD1. Looked up from germline, CDR1 is LNHDA and CDR2 is SQIVND (reference sequence). Trimming at V came to 7 bases and at J to 4 bases, leaving 13 bases not matched to a gene. The CDR3 consists of 16 residues. The CDR3 DNA reads TGTGCCAGTAAAGGGCTGGGTGGGGACAGCGGAAACACCATATATTTT. Protein: CASKGLGGDSGNTIYF.

This chain joins TRBV2 and TRBJ1-4, with a tentative D call TRBD1 (6 bases). V was pared by 5 bases and J by 5 bases, with 27 bases between. The CDR3 has 19 residues. Germline V gives CDR1 SNHLY, CDR2 FYNNEI. Written as DNA, the CDR3 is TGTGCCAGCAGTTTCCCGGACAGATTCCTCCCCTTCTCGAATGAAAAACTGTTTTTT. Translated: CASSFPDRFLPFSNEKLFF.

This chain uses TRBV6-5 with TRBJ2-7; possibly TRBD1 for D (5 bases). Germline assignment: CDR1 MNHEY and CDR2 SVGAGI. The CDR3 loop spans 14 amino acids. Here the CDR3 DNA reads TGTGCAAGCACAAGGGGCCTTTCCACCTACGAGCAGTACGTC. This codes for CASTRGLSTYEQYV.

The chain uses TRBV19 and TRBJ1-2; 8 nucleotides agree with TRBD1. With 6 bases clipped from V and 6 bases from J, the junction kept 6 bases outside the gene matches. This CDR3 contains 13 residues. Germline CDR1 reads LNHDA; CDR2 reads SQIVND (reference sequence). This chain's CDR3 is CASSHRGAHGYTF. The CDR3 nucleotides read TGTGCCAGTAGCCACAGGGGGGCGCATGGCTACACCTTC.

This sequence joins TRBV6-5 and TRBJ1-4; D is uncertain. CDR3 length equals 14 residues. Germline CDR1 MNHEY, CDR2 SVGAGI. Trimming took off 5 bases at V and 2 bases at J, with 9 bases between the two ends. This chain's CDR3 is CASSRGITNEKLFF. Written as DNA, the CDR3 is TGTGCCAGCAGTCGCGGGATTACTAATGAAAAACTGTTTTTT.

This clone was seen a handful of times. The chain carries TRBV2 and TRBJ1-4; no definite D call. Germline V gene sequence: CDR1 SNHLY, CDR2 FYNNEI. V was clipped by 3 bases and J by 0 bases, with 5 bases between them. The CDR3 extends over 14 amino acids. CDR3 coding DNA: TGTGCCAGCAGTGATCCATCAACTAATGAAAAACTGTTTTTT. It specifies CASSDPSTNEKLFF.

The chain joins TRBV5-5 to TRBJ1-1, with 8 bases that match TRBD1. The V gene's germline CDR1 is SGHKS and CDR2 YYEKEE (reference sequence). The CDR3 sequence is 16 residues long. V lost 4 bases to trimming and J lost 8 bases; unmatched junction nucleotides: 16. CDR3 DNA sequence: TGTGCCAGCAGCCCATGGGGGGACCGACAGGGGCGGGAAGCTTTCTTT. This gives the protein CASSPWGDRQGREAFF.

V and J are TRBV12-3 or TRBV12-4 and TRBJ1-5, with 8 bases identical to TRBD1. This CDR3 region has 13 residues. V lost 8 bases to trimming and J lost 6 bases; unmatched junction nucleotides: 6. The CDR3 protein is CASSGQDGQPQHF. CDR3 DNA sequence: TGTGCCAGCTCGGGACAGGACGGTCAGCCCCAGCATTTT.

Note on this clone: Other DNA sequences from this sample encode an identical CDR3 as well. Here the CDR3 DNA reads TGTGCCAGCAGCGTAGGCGTAGCGGGGTCCACAGATACGCAGTATTTT. Protein sequence: CASSVGVAGSTDTQYF. The chain is built from TRBV9 and TRBJ2-3, with 8 bases aligning to TRBD2. J lost 2 bases, V lost 0 bases, and 5 bases had no gene match. The CDR3 totals 16 residues. Germline V gene sequence: CDR1 SGDLS, CDR2 YYNGEE. Variable domain in full (rest from reference TRBV9 and TRBJ2-3): DSGVTQTPKHLITATGQRVTLRCSPRSGDLSVYWYQQSLDQGLQFLIQYYNGEERAKGNILERFSAQQFPDLHSELNLSSLELGDSALYFCASSVGVAGSTDTQYFGPGTRLTVL.

The V call is TRBV13, the J call TRBJ2-1; TRBD1 matches at 8 bases. Trimming took 5 bases from V and 4 from J; bases not matched to a gene: 4. This CDR3 is built from 14 residues. CDR1 PRHDT and CDR2 FYEKMQ come from the germline V gene (reference sequence). Here the CDR3 reads CASSLDRVYNEQFF. Here the CDR3 DNA reads TGTGCCAGCAGCCTGGACAGGGTATACAATGAGCAGTTCTTC.

This sequence joins TRBV6-6 and TRBJ1-5; D gene unclear. V shed 7 bases and J shed 3 bases, with 13 bases lying between them. CDR3 length equals 14 residues. Germline V gives CDR1 MNHNY, CDR2 SVGAGI (reference sequence). In DNA, the CDR3 is TGTGCCAGCACCAGCCTAGACCCCAATCAGCCCCAGCATTTT. This translates into CASTSLDPNQPQHF.

The genes are TRBV5-8 and TRBJ2-2, with TRBD2 as a possible D gene (6 bases). The V gene's germline CDR1 is SGHTS and CDR2 YDEGEE. The CDR3 sequence is 15 residues long. Trimming took 4 bases from V and 3 from J, leaving 13 bases between them. DNA for the CDR3: TGTGCCAGCAGCCGGGACGGGGGATACACCGGGGAGCTGTTTTTT. Protein sequence: CASSRDGGYTGELFF.

The rearrangement links TRBV30 to TRBJ2-2; possible D gene TRBD1, 5 bases. The CDR3 is made up of 12 amino acids. Germline V gives CDR1 GTSNPN, CDR2 SVGIG (reference sequence). V lost 7 bases and J 7 bases, leaving 13 bases between the germline ends. CDR3 region: CAYGHLVGELFF. CDR3 DNA: TGTGCCTACGGACATCTGGTCGGGGAGCTGTTTTTT. Using reference TRBV30 and TRBJ2-2 for the parts outside the CDR3, the full variable domain is SQTIHQWPATLVQPVGSPLSLECTVEGTSNPNLYWYRQAAGRGLQLLFYSVGIGQISSEVPQNLSASRPQDRQFILSSKKLLLSDSGFYLCAYGHLVGELFFGEGSRLTVL.

The gene calls are TRBV5-1 and TRBJ2-2; no clear D. With 2 bases removed from V and 0 bases from J, the gap between germline ends came to 8 bases. Germline V gene lookup returns CDR1 SGHRS and CDR2 YFSETQ. CDR3 length: 15 residues. The CDR3 protein is CASSFSQTNTGELFF. CDR3 nucleotides: TGCGCCAGCAGCTTCTCCCAGACGAACACCGGGGAGCTGTTTTTT. The full variable domain, with the rest looked up from reference TRBV5-1 and TRBJ2-2, is KAGVTQTPRYLIKTRGQQVTLSCSPISGHRSVSWYQQTPGQGLQFLFEYFSETQRNKGNFPGRFSGRQFSNSRSEMNVSTLELGDSALYLCASSFSQTNTGELFFGEGSRLTVL.